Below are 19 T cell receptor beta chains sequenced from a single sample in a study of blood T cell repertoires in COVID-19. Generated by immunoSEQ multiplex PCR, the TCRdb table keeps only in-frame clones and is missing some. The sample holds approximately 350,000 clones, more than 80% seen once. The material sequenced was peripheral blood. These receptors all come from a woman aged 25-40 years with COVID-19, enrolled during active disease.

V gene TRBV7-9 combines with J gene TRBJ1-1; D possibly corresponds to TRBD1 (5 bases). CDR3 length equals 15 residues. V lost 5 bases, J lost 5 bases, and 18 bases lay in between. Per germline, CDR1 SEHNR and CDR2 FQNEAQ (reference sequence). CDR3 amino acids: CASSLDMGPVTEAFF. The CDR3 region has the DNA TGTGCCAGCAGCCTCGATATGGGGCCGGTTACTGAAGCTTTCTTT.

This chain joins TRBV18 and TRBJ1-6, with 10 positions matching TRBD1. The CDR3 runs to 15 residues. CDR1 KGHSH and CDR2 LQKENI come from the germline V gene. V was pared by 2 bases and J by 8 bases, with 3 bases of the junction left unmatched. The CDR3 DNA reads TGTGCCAGCTCACCATCTGGACAGGGGGATTCACCCCTCCACTTT. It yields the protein CASSPSGQGDSPLHF.

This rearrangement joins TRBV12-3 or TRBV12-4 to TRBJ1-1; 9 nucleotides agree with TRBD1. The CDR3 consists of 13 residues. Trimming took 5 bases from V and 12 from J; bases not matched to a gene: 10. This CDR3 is CASSAYRDRESFF. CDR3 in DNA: TGTGCCAGCAGTGCATACCGGGACAGGGAGTCTTTCTTT.

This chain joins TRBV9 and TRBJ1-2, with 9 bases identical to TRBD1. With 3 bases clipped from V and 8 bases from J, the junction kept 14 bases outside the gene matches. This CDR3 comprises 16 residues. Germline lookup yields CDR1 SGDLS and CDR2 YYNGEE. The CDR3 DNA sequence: TGTGCCAGCAGCGCCCCCTATTCGGGACAGGGATGGGGCTACACCTTC. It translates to CASSAPYSGQGWGYTF.

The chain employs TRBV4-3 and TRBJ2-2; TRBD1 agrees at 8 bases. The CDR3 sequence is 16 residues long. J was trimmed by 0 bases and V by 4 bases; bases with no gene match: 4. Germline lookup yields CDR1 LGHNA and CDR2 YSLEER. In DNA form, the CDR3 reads TGCGCCAGCAGCCCCGGACAGGGTGCGAACACCGGGGAGCTGTTTTTT. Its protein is CASSPGQGANTGELFF.

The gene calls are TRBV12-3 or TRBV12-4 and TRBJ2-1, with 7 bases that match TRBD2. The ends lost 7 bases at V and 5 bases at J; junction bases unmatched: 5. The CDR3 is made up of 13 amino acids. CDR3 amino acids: CASKVAGDNEQFF. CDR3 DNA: TGTGCCAGCAAGGTAGCGGGTGACAATGAGCAGTTCTTC.

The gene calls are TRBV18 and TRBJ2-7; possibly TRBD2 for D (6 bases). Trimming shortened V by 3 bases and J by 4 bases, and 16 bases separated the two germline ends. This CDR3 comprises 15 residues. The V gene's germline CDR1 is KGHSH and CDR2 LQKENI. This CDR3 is CASSPAGSRRYEQYF. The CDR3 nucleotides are TGTGCCAGCTCACCCGCGGGGAGTCGCCGTTACGAGCAGTACTTC.

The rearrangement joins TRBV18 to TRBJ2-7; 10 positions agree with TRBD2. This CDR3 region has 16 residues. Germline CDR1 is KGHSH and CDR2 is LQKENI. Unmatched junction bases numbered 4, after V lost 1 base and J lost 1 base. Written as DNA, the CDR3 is TGTGCCAGCTCACCACTCGAGCGGGGGGGATCCTACGAGCAGTACTTC. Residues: CASSPLERGGSYEQYF. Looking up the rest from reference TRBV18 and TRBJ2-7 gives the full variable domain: NAGVMQNPRHLVRRRGQEARLRCSPMKGHSHVYWYRQLPEEGLKFMVYLQKENIIDESGMPKERFSAEFPKEGPSILRIQQVVRGDSAAYFCASSPLERGGSYEQYFGPGTRLTVT.

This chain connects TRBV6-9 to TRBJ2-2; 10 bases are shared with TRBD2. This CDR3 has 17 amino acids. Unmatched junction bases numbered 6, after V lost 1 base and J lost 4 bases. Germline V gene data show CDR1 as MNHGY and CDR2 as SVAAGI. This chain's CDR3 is CASSYFGLAGATGELFF. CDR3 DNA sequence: TGTGCCAGCAGTTATTTTGGCCTAGCGGGGGCCACCGGGGAGCTGTTTTTT.

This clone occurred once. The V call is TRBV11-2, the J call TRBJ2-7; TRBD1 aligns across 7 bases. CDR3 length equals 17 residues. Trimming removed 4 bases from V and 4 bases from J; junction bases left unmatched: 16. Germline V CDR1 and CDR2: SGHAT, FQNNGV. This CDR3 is CASSSVDRAADPYEQYF. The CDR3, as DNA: TGTGCCAGCAGCTCAGTAGACAGGGCTGCCGACCCTTACGAGCAGTACTTC. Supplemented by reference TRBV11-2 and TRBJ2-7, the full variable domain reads EAGVAQSPRYKIIEKRQSVAFWCNPISGHATLYWYQQILGQGPKLLIQFQNNGVVDDSQLPKDRFSAERLKGVDSTLKIQPAKLEDSAVYLCASSSVDRAADPYEQYFGPGTRLTVT.

This chain's CDR3 is CASSPLGAYNEQFF. CDR3 DNA: TGTGCCAGCAGTCCCCTTGGGGCTTACAATGAGCAGTTCTTC. V usage is TRBV27 and J usage is TRBJ2-1; maybe TRBD1 (5 bases). The CDR3 extends over 14 amino acids. Germline V lookup: CDR1 MNHEY, CDR2 SMNVEV (reference sequence). Trimming took 5 bases from V and 4 from J, leaving 12 bases between them.

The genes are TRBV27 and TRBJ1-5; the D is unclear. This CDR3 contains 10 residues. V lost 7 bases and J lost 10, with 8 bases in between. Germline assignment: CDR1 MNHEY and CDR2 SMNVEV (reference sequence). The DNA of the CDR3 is TGTGCCAGCAAAAGCCCCCCCCAGCATTTT. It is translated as CASKSPPQHF.

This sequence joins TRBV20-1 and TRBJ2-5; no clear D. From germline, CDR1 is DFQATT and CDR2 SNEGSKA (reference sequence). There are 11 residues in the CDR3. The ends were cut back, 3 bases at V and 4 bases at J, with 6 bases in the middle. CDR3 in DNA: TGCAGTGCTAGTTGGCTAGAGACCCAGTACTTC. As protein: CSASWLETQYF.

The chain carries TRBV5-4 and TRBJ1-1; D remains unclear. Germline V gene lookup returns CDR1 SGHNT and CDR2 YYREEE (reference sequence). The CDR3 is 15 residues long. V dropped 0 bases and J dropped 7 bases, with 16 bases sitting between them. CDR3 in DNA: TGTGCCAGCAGCTTGGATGTGTTGTCTTACGGTGAAGCTTTCTTT. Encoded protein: CASSLDVLSYGEAFF. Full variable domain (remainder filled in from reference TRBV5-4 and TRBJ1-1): ETGVTQSPTHLIKTRGQQVTLRCSSQSGHNTVSWYQQALGQGPQFIFQYYREEENGRGNFPPRFSGLQFPNYSSELNVNALELDDSALYLCASSLDVLSYGEAFFGQGTRLTVV.

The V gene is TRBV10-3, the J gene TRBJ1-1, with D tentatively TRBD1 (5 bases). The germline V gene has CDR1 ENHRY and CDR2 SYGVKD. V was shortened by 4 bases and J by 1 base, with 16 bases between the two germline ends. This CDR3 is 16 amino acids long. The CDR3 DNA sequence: TGTGCCATCAGTGTGATACAGGAGCAAGGGAACACTGAAGCTTTCTTT. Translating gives CAISVIQEQGNTEAFF.

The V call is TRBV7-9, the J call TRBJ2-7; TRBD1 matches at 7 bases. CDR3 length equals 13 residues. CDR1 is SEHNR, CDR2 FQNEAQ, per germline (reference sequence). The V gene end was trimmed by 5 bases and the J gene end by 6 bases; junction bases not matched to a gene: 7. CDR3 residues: CASSAEGTVEQYF. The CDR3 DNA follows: TGTGCCAGCAGCGCCGAGGGGACAGTCGAGCAGTACTTC.

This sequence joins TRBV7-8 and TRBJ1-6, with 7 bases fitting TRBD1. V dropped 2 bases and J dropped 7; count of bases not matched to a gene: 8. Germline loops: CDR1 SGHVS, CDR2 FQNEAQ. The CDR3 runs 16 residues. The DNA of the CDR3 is TGTGCCAGCAGCTTATTGGAGGGGGCGACCAATTCACCCCTCCACTTT. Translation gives CASSLLEGATNSPLHF. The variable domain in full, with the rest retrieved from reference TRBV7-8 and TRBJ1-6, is GAGVSQSPRYKVAKRGQDVALRCDPISGHVSLFWYQQALGQGPEFLTYFQNEAQLDKSGLPSDRFFAERPEGSVSTLKIQRTQQEDSAVYLCASSLLEGATNSPLHFGNGTRLTVT.

CDR3 sequence (DNA): TGTGCCAGCAGCTTAGGTTACCAGGTTGCGGGCTTGAACTATGGCTACACCTTC. This gives the protein CASSLGYQVAGLNYGYTF. The chain uses TRBV7-6 and TRBJ1-2; no reliable D call. Trimming removed 1 base at V and 2 bases at J, with 20 bases between. This CDR3 region has 18 residues. Germline V CDR1 and CDR2: SGHVS, FNYEAQ.

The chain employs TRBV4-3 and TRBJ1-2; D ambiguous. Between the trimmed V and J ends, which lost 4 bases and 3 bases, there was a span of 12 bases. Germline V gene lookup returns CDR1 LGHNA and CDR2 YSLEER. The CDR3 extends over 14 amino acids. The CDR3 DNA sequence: TGCGCCAGCAGCCTACGTCGTGGCTACTATGGCTACACCTTC. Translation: CASSLRRGYYGYTF.